The 30 T cell receptor beta chains given below trace back to one sample, sequenced in a study of cytomegalovirus exposure and HLA in healthy donors. The PCR employed 60 Vbeta primers together with 13 Jbeta primers. Here immunoSEQ multiplex PCR was the method, and the copy in TCRdb shows in-frame clones only, minus some. The data hold about 140,000 clones, with around 73% observed a single time. The sample consisted of PBMCs. These receptors were collected from a female donor in good health and CMV-seronegative.

J is TRBJ1-1 and V is TRBV11-2, with a weak D call TRBD1 (6 bases). The CDR3 runs 13 residues. Germline CDR1 SGHAT, CDR2 FQNNGV. Trimming took off 4 bases at V and 5 bases at J, with 11 bases between the two ends. The CDR3 DNA is TGTGCCAGCAGCTCCTCGACAGGAACTGAAGCTTTCTTT. Encoded protein: CASSSSTGTEAFF. The entire variable domain, with the rest obtained from reference TRBV11-2 and TRBJ1-1, is as follows: EAGVAQSPRYKIIEKRQSVAFWCNPISGHATLYWYQQILGQGPKLLIQFQNNGVVDDSQLPKDRFSAERLKGVDSTLKIQPAKLEDSAVYLCASSSSTGTEAFFGQGTRLTVV.

This clone appeared once. The chain couples TRBV2 to TRBJ2-5; D gene uncertain. Matching the DNA end better, TRBJ2-7 makes the J call doubtful. Germline loops: CDR1 SNHLY, CDR2 FYNNEI. The CDR3 is made up of 15 amino acids. CDR3 coding DNA: TGTGCCAGCAGTGTACTCACTACGACCCCGTACGAGCAGTACTTC. It specifies CASSVLTTTPYEQYF.

The genes are TRBV2 and TRBJ2-5; 8 nucleotides match TRBD2. From germline, CDR1 is SNHLY and CDR2 FYNNEI. The CDR3 extends over 14 amino acids. Trimming removed 4 bases from V and 5 bases from J; junction bases left unmatched: 6. CDR3 nucleotides: TGTGCCAGCAGTGCTAGCCGCGGGGGGGAGACCCAGTACTTC. It yields the protein CASSASRGGETQYF.

V gene TRBV7-8 combines with J gene TRBJ1-5; TRBD1 matches at 10 bases. There are 18 residues in the CDR3. V gave up 5 bases and J gave up 7 bases; unmatched junction bases: 17. Per germline, CDR1 SGHVS and CDR2 FQNEAQ. For the CDR3, the DNA is TGTGCCAGCAGCGGCGGGACAGGGGTTCCCTTAGCGGGGCAGCCCCAGCATTTT. Amino acids: CASSGGTGVPLAGQPQHF.

The V gene is TRBV6-1, the J gene TRBJ2-5; the match to TRBD1 covers 8 bases. Germline V gives CDR1 MNHNS, CDR2 SASEGT. The CDR3 loop spans 16 amino acids. The V gene end was trimmed by 0 bases and the J gene end by 4 bases; junction bases not matched to a gene: 7. CDR3 region: CASSEADRVYGETQYF. DNA for the CDR3: TGTGCCAGCAGTGAAGCGGACAGGGTATATGGAGAGACCCAGTACTTC.

The chain couples TRBV5-1 to TRBJ2-1; TRBD2 is a possible D gene (6 bases). Germline CDR1 SGHRS, CDR2 YFSETQ. V dropped 4 bases and J dropped 5 bases, with 25 bases sitting between them. CDR3 length: 18 residues. The CDR3 coding sequence is TGCGCCAGCAGCCTAGGGTTAGGGTCGGGAGTTCGAAACAATGAGCAGTTCTTC. It yields the protein CASSLGLGSGVRNNEQFF.

V and J are TRBV29-1 and TRBJ2-5; 8 bases align to TRBD2. With the DNA end fitting TRBJ2-7 better, the J assignment may be wrong. Germline CDR1 is SQVTM and CDR2 is ANQGSEA. The CDR3 is made up of 14 amino acids. Here the CDR3 reads CSVKNSGTNYEQYF. Written as DNA, the CDR3 is TGCAGCGTAAAAAATAGCGGGACCAACTACGAGCAGTACTTC.

This chain's CDR3 is CASSEGAGSYNEQFF. Written as DNA, the CDR3 is TGTGCCAGCAGTGAGGGGGCGGGTTCCTACAATGAGCAGTTCTTC. The chain combines TRBV6-4 with TRBJ2-1; D perhaps matches TRBD1 (6 bases). V dropped 3 bases and J dropped 1 base, with 10 bases sitting between them. The germline V gene encodes CDR1 MRHNA and CDR2 SNTAGT. CDR3 size: 15 residues.

This clone was recorded a few times. This chain joins TRBV12-5 and TRBJ2-7; 13 positions agree with TRBD2. Losses at the gene ends were 6 bases for V and 4 bases for J; bases not matched to a gene: 6. Germline V gene lookup returns CDR1 LGHNT and CDR2 FRNRAP. CDR3 size: 15 residues. The CDR3: CASGVGLAGNYEQYF. In DNA form, the CDR3 reads TGTGCTAGTGGCGTGGGACTAGCGGGGAATTACGAGCAGTACTTC.

This clone has only a few counts. The chain couples TRBV28 to TRBJ1-1, with D uncertain. This CDR3 comprises 13 residues. V was trimmed by 3 bases and J by 5 bases, leaving 10 bases between them. Germline V gives CDR1 MDHEN, CDR2 SYDVKM. Here the CDR3 reads CASSLEGRTEAFF. CDR3 nucleotide sequence: TGTGCCAGCAGTTTGGAGGGAAGGACTGAAGCTTTCTTT.

The chain couples TRBV5-1 to TRBJ2-3; 10 nucleotides agree with TRBD2. The germline gives CDR1 SGHRS, CDR2 YFSETQ. J gave up 2 bases and V 0 bases, and 6 bases lay outside the gene matches. The CDR3 covers 17 residues. Here the CDR3 DNA reads TGCGCCAGCAGCTTGGAGGGACTAGCGCTATACACAGATACGCAGTATTTT. Residues: CASSLEGLALYTDTQYF.

The J gene is TRBJ1-4, the V gene TRBV29-1; 8 bases are shared with TRBD1. This CDR3 has 13 residues. CDR1 is SQVTM and CDR2 is ANQGSEA in the germline V gene. V dropped 5 bases and J dropped 4; count of bases not matched to a gene: 3. The CDR3 DNA sequence: TGCAGCGTTCGGACAGGGATTAATGAAAAACTGTTTTTT. This gives the protein CSVRTGINEKLFF.

The rearrangement uses TRBV7-9 and TRBJ1-2, with D tentatively TRBD1 (6 bases). Germline V gene data show CDR1 as SEHNR and CDR2 as FQNEAQ (reference sequence). V gave up 5 bases and J gave up 0 bases, with 13 bases separating them. There are 15 residues in the CDR3. The CDR3 nucleotides read TGTGCCAGCAGCCCCCGGGACACTTCTAACTATGGCTACACCTTC. This translates into CASSPRDTSNYGYTF.

The rearrangement uses TRBV29-1 and TRBJ1-1; D is uncertain. V was pared by 4 bases and J by 7 bases, with 10 bases between. The CDR3 is 11 residues long. The germline gives CDR1 SQVTM, CDR2 ANQGSEA. The CDR3 reads CSVVDGVEAFF. CDR3 coding DNA: TGCAGCGTTGTAGACGGGGTTGAAGCTTTCTTT.

The rearrangement uses TRBV6-5 and TRBJ1-2; D not resolved. In germline, CDR1 is MNHEY, CDR2 SVGAGI. V was pared by 4 bases and J by 5 bases, with 11 bases between. The CDR3 extends over 13 amino acids. CDR3 sequence: CASSLTTGYGYTF. DNA for the CDR3: TGTGCCAGCAGTTTAACGACGGGTTATGGCTACACCTTC.

The rearrangement links TRBV4-2 to TRBJ2-3, with 7 nucleotides matching TRBD2. The CDR3 is 14 residues long. The germline V gene has CDR1 LGHNA and CDR2 YNFKEQ. J lost 4 bases, V lost 5 bases, and 6 bases had no gene match. The CDR3: CASSGLVTPDTQYF. For the CDR3, the DNA is TGTGCCAGCAGCGGACTAGTAACCCCAGATACGCAGTATTTT.

This clone was counted once. V usage is TRBV2 and J usage is TRBJ1-5; no firm D call. Germline V lookup: CDR1 SNHLY, CDR2 FYNNEI. The ends were cut back, 10 bases at V and 6 bases at J, with 13 bases in the middle. The CDR3 is 12 residues long. The CDR3 reads CATTERGQPQHF. The CDR3 DNA is TGTGCCACCACCGAGAGAGGTCAGCCCCAGCATTTT.

The V gene is TRBV5-1, the J gene TRBJ1-1, with D possibly TRBD1 on 5 matching bases. V dropped 0 bases and J dropped 10 bases, with 13 bases sitting between them. This CDR3 has 13 residues. CDR1 SGHRS and CDR2 YFSETQ come from the germline V gene. CDR3 bases: TGCGCCAGCAGCTTGGAAGGGACTCAACGAGCTTTCTTT. This codes for CASSLEGTQRAFF.

Comments on this clone: One junction end does not reproduce the germline sequence, and a read error may be involved. The V and J genes are TRBV7-6 and TRBJ1-4; 7 bases fit TRBD1. Looked up from germline, CDR1 is SGHVS and CDR2 is FNYEAQ. This CDR3 region has 15 residues. CDR3 bases: TGTGCCAGCACCTTAACAGGGGCAACTAATGAAAAACTGTTTTTT. Translation gives CASTLTGATNEKLFF.

The sample holds a few counts of this clone. V and J are TRBV5-4 and TRBJ2-7, with 8 bases aligning to TRBD2. CDR1 and CDR2 (germline): SGHNT, YYREEE (reference sequence). After removal of 4 bases from V and 1 base from J, the junction contained 7 bases not matched to a gene. The CDR3 length is 15 residues. The chain's CDR3 is CASSHERETSYEQYF. As DNA, the CDR3 is TGTGCCAGCAGCCACGAGCGGGAGACGTCCTACGAGCAGTACTTC. The full variable domain, with the rest looked up from reference TRBV5-4 and TRBJ2-7, is ETGVTQSPTHLIKTRGQQVTLRCSSQSGHNTVSWYQQALGQGPQFIFQYYREEENGRGNFPPRFSGLQFPNYSSELNVNALELDDSALYLCASSHERETSYEQYFGPGTRLTVT.

J is TRBJ1-1 and V is TRBV7-9; D perhaps matches TRBD1 (5 bases). With 5 bases removed from V and 1 base from J, the gap between germline ends came to 14 bases. The germline gives CDR1 SEHNR, CDR2 FQNEAQ (reference sequence). The CDR3 consists of 15 residues. This CDR3 is CASSKWQGGNTEAFF. The CDR3 DNA reads as TGTGCCAGCAGCAAATGGCAGGGTGGGAACACTGAAGCTTTCTTT.

The rearrangement joins TRBV5-4 to TRBJ2-5, with a tentative D call TRBD1 (5 bases). The germline V gene has CDR1 SGHNT and CDR2 YYREEE (reference sequence). With 6 bases removed from V and 4 bases from J, the gap between germline ends came to 16 bases. The CDR3 totals 14 residues. The chain's CDR3 is CASTPKGPGETQYF. DNA of the CDR3: TGTGCCAGCACCCCGAAGGGGCCGGGAGAGACCCAGTACTTC.

The J gene is TRBJ1-2, the V gene TRBV19; 7 bases agree with TRBD1. Per the germline V gene, CDR1 is LNHDA and CDR2 is SQIVND (reference sequence). The V gene end was trimmed by 5 bases and the J gene end by 0 bases; junction bases not matched to a gene: 6. This CDR3 is 15 amino acids long. The CDR3 DNA is TGTGCCAGTAGTGCATCAGGGGGTACTAACTATGGCTACACCTTC. As protein: CASSASGGTNYGYTF. Full variable domain (missing parts from reference TRBV19 and TRBJ1-2): DGGITQSPKYLFRKEGQNVTLSCEQNLNHDAMYWYRQDPGQGLRLIYYSQIVNDFQKGDIAEGYSVSREKKESFPLTVTSAQKNPTAFYLCASSASGGTNYGYTFGSGTRLTVV.

V gene TRBV11-2 combines with J gene TRBJ1-2; 7 positions match TRBD1. Trimming took 4 bases from V and 4 from J; bases not matched to a gene: 6. The CDR3 loop spans 14 amino acids. The V gene's germline CDR1 is SGHAT and CDR2 FQNNGV. CDR3 nucleotides: TGTGCCAGCAGCTCCCGGACAGGCGTCTATGGCTACACCTTC. It codes for CASSSRTGVYGYTF.

The J gene is TRBJ1-1, the V gene TRBV5-1, with no clear D. The ends were cut back, 0 bases at V and 0 bases at J, with 6 bases in the middle. The V gene's germline CDR1 is SGHRS and CDR2 YFSETQ. The CDR3 has 14 amino acids. CDR3 bases: TGCGCCAGCAGCTTGGGGCCGATGAACACTGAAGCTTTCTTT. This sequence encodes CASSLGPMNTEAFF.

This clone has more than one count but fewer than ten. The chain is built from TRBV27 and TRBJ1-6; TRBD1 might be the D (5 bases). Trimming stripped 5 bases from V and 7 bases from J, with 9 bases between. The V gene's germline CDR1 is MNHEY and CDR2 SMNVEV (reference sequence). CDR3 length equals 13 residues. CDR3 region: CASSTRTNSPLHF. The DNA for the CDR3 is TGTGCCAGCAGTACCCGGACAAATTCACCCCTCCACTTT.

The CDR3 DNA follows: TGTGCCAGCAGTGACGATAGACAGGGCAAAGCTTTCTTT. It codes for CASSDDRQGKAFF. The J gene is TRBJ1-1, the V gene TRBV2; 7 positions match TRBD1. The CDR3 is made up of 13 amino acids. J gave up 9 bases and V 3 bases, and 7 bases lay outside the gene matches. The germline V gene encodes CDR1 SNHLY and CDR2 FYNNEI.

This chain uses TRBV5-4 with TRBJ2-3, with D possibly being TRBD1 (6 bases). Trimming left V 0 bases short and J 4 bases short, with 6 bases between. In germline, CDR1 is SGHNT, CDR2 YYREEE (reference sequence). The CDR3 runs to 13 residues. CDR3 DNA: TGTGCCAGCAGCTTGGAGGGGGCAGATACGCAGTATTTT. Encoded protein: CASSLEGADTQYF.

The genes are TRBV19 and TRBJ1-3; D is unclear. Germline values: CDR1 LNHDA, CDR2 SQIVND (reference sequence). This CDR3 region has 12 residues. Between the trimmed V and J ends, which lost 6 bases and 1 base, there was a span of 4 bases. The CDR3 spells CASSPSGNTIYF. The CDR3 nucleotides are TGTGCCAGTAGCCCATCTGGAAACACCATATATTTT.

V gene TRBV6-5 combines with J gene TRBJ1-2; 7 nucleotides align to TRBD1. The germline V gene encodes CDR1 MNHEY and CDR2 SVGAGI. CDR3 length equals 12 residues. Losses at the gene ends were 8 bases for V and 8 bases for J; bases not matched to a gene: 8. The CDR3 region has the DNA TGTGCCAGCTCAACAGGGGTAGGGGGCTACACCTTC. It is translated as CASSTGVGGYTF.